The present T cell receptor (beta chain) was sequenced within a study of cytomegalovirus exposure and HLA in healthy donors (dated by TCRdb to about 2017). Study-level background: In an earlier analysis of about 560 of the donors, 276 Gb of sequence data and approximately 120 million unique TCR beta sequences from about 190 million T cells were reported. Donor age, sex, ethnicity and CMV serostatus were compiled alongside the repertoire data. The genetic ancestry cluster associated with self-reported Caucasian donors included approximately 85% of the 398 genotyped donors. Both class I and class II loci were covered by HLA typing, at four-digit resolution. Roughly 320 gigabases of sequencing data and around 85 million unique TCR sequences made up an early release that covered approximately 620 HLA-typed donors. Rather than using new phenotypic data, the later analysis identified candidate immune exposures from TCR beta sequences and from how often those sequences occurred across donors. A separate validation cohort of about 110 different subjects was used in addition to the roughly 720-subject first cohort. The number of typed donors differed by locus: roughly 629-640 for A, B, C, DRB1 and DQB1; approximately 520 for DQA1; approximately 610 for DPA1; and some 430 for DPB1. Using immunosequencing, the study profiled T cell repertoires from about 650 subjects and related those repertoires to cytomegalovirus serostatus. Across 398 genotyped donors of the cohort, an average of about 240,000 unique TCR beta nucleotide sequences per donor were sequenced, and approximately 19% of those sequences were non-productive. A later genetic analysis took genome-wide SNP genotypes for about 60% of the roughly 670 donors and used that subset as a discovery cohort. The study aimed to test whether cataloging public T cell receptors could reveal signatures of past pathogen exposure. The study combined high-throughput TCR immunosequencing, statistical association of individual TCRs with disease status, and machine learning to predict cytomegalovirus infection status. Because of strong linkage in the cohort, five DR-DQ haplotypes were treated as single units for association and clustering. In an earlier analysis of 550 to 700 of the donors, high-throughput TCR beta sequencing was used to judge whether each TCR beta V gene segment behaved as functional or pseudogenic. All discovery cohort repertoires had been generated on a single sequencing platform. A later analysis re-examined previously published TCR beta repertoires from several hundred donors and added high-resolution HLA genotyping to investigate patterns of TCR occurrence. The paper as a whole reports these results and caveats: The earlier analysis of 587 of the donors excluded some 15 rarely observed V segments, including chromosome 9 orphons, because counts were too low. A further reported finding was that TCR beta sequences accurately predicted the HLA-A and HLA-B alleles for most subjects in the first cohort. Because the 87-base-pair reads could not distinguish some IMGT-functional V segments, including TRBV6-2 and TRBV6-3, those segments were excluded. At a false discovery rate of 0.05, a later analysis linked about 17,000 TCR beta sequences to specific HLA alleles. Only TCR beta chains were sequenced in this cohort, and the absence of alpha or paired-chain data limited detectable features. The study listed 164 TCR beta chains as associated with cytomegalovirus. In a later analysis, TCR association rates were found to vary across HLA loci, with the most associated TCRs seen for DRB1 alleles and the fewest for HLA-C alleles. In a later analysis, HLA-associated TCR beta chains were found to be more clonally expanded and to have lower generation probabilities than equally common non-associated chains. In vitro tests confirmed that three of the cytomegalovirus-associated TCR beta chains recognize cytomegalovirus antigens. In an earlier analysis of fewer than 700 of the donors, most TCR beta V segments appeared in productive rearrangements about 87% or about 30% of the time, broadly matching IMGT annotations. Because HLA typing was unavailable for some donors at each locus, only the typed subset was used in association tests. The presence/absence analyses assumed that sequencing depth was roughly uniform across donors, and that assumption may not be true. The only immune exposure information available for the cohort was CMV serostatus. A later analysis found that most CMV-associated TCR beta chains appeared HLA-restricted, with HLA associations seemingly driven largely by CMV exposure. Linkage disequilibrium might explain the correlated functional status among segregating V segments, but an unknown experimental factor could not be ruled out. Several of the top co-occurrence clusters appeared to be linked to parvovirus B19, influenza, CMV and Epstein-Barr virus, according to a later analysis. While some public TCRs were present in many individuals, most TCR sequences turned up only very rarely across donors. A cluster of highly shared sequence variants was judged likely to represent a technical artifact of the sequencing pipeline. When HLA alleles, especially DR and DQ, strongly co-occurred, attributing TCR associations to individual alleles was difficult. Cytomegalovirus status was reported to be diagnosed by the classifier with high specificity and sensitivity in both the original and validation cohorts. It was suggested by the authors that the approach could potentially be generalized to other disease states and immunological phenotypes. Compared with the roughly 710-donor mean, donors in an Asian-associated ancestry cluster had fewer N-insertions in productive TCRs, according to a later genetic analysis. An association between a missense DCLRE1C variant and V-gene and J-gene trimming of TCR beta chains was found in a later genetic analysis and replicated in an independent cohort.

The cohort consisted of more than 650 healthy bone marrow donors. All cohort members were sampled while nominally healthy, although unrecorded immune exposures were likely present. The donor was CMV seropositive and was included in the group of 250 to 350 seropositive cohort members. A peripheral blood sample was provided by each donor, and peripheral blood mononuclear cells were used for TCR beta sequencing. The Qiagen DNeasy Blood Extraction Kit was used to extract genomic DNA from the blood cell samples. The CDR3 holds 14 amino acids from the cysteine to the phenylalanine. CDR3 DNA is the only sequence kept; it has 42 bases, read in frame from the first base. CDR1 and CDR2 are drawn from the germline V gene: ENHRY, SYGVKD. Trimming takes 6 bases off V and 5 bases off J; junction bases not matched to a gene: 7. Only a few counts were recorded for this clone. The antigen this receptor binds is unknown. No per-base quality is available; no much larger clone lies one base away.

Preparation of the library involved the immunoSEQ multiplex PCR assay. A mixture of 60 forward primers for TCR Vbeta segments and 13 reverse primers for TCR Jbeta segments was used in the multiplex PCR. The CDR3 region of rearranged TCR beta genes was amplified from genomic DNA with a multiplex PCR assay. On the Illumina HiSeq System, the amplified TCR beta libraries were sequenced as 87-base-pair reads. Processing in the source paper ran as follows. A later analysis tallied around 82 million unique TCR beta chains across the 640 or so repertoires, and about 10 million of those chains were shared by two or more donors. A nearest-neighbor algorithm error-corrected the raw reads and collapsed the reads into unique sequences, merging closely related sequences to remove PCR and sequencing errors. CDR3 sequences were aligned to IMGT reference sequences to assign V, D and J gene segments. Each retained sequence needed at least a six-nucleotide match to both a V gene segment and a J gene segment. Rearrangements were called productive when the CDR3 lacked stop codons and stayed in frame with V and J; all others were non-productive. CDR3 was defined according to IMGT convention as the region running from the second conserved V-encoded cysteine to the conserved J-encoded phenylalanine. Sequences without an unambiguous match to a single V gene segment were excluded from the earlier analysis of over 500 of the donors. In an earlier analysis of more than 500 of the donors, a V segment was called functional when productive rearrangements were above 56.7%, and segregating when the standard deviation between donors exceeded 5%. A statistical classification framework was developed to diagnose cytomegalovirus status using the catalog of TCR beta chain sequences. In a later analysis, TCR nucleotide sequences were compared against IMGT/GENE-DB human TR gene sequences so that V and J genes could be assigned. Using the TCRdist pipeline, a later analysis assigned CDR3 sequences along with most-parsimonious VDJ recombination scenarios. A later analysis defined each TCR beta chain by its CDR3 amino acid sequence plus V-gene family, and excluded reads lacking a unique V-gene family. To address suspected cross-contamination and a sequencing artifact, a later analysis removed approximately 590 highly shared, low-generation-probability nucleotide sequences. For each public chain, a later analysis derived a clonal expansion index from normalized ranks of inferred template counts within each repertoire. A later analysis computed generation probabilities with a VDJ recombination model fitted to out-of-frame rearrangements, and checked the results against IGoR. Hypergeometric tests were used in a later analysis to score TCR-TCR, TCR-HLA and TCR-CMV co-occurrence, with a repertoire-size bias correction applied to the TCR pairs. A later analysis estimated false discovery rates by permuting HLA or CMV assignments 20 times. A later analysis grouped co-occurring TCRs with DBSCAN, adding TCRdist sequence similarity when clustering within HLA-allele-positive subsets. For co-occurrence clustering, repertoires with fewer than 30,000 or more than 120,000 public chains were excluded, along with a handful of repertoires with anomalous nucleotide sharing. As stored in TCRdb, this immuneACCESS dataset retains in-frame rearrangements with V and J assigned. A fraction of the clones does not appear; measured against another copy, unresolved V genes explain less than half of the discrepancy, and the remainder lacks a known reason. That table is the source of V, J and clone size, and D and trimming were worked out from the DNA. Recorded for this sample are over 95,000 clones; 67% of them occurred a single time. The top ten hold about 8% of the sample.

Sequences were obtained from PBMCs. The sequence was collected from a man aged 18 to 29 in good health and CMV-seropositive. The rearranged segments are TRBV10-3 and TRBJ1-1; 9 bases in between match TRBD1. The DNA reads TGTGCCATCAGGGACAGGGGAGGTAGAACTGAAGCTTTCTTT. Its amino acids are CAIRDRGGRTEAFF.